This entry lists 22 T cell receptor beta chains sequenced from one sample in a study of tumor-infiltrating lymphocytes in localized non-small cell lung cancer. Some clones are missing from TCRdb's copy, which holds only in-frame ones; the method was immunoSEQ multiplex PCR. Seen here are some 2,700 clones, around three fifths observed once, and the top ten hold about 21%. Source material: uninvolved lung tissue not adjacent to the tumor. These receptors were obtained from a human donor with non-small cell lung cancer.

This chain uses TRBV5-1 with TRBJ1-4, with D perhaps matching TRBD1 (5 bases). The V and J ends lost 6 bases and 4 bases respectively, with 13 bases between them. CDR1 SGHRS and CDR2 YFSETQ come from the germline V gene. CDR3 length: 14 residues. The chain's CDR3 is CASTKEGINEKLFF. The CDR3 bases are TGCGCCAGCACCAAGGAGGGGATTAATGAAAAACTGTTTTTT.

This chain links TRBV30 with TRBJ2-7, with no clear D. Germline V gene sequence: CDR1 GTSNPN, CDR2 SVGIG (reference sequence). The CDR3 spans 12 residues. The V end lost 2 bases, the J end lost 9 bases, and 14 bases lay between the germline ends. CDR3 region: CAWSTTPDRQYF. The CDR3 nucleotides read TGTGCCTGGAGTACAACCCCGGATCGGCAGTACTTC.

The chain couples TRBV2 to TRBJ2-2, with D possibly called TRBD1 or TRBD2 (5 bases each). The CDR3 spans 14 residues. V lost 5 bases, J lost 5 bases, and 12 bases lay in between. CDR1 is SNHLY, CDR2 FYNNEI, per germline. The chain's CDR3 is CASSRDLGTGELFF. In DNA form, the CDR3 reads TGTGCCAGCAGTCGGGACCTAGGGACCGGGGAGCTGTTTTTT.

The chain has TRBV30 and TRBJ2-2; the D gene is possibly TRBD1 (6 bases). This CDR3 has 14 residues. The germline CDR1 and CDR2 sequences are GTSNPN and SVGIG (reference sequence). Deletions cut 6 bases from V and 2 bases from J, with 13 bases between. CDR3 DNA sequence: TGTGCCTGCAACCTGGACAGCAACACCGGGGAGCTGTTTTTT. Its translation is CACNLDSNTGELFF.

This chain uses TRBV6-1 with TRBJ2-7, with D possibly matching TRBD1 (5 bases). The V gene's germline CDR1 is MNHNS and CDR2 SASEGT. V lost 6 bases, J lost 2 bases, and 14 bases lay in between. The CDR3 totals 14 residues. Here the CDR3 DNA reads TGTGCCAGCAGGGACCGACAGACCACCTACGAGCAGTACTTC. It yields the protein CASRDRQTTYEQYF.

The chain is built from TRBV28 and TRBJ1-2; D not certain. Between the trimmed V and J ends, which lost 6 bases and 3 bases, there was a span of 8 bases. There are 12 residues in the CDR3. From germline, CDR1 is MDHEN and CDR2 SYDVKM. CDR3: CASRGTHYGYTF. The CDR3 nucleotides are TGTGCCAGCAGGGGCACCCACTATGGCTACACCTTC.

This sequence joins TRBV5-6 and TRBJ1-2; D remains unclear. Deletions cut 4 bases from V and 3 bases from J, with 13 bases between. CDR3 length: 14 residues. The germline CDR1 and CDR2 sequences are SGHDT and YYEEEE. CDR3 sequence: CASSQTDGYYGYTF. Written as DNA, the CDR3 is TGTGCCAGCAGCCAGACGGACGGGTACTATGGCTACACCTTC.

The V and J genes are TRBV5-4 and TRBJ2-7, with D perhaps matching TRBD1 (6 bases). Per germline, CDR1 SGHNT and CDR2 YYREEE (reference sequence). The V gene lost 0 bases and the J gene lost 2 bases, with 6 bases spanning the gap. This CDR3 spans 13 amino acids. The CDR3 DNA reads TGTGCCAGCAGCTTGGACAGGGCCTACGAGCAGTACTTC. Translating it yields CASSLDRAYEQYF.

V and J are TRBV7-6 and TRBJ2-7, with 9 bases identical to TRBD1. V trimming: 1 base; J trimming: 3 bases; junction bases outside the gene matches: 4. Germline assignment: CDR1 SGHVS and CDR2 FNYEAQ. This CDR3 spans 15 amino acids. In nucleotides, the CDR3 is TGTGCCAGCAGCTTAGGTGCGACAGGGGGCTACGAGCAGTACTTC. This codes for CASSLGATGGYEQYF.

The table lists this clone with a few counts. CDR3 in DNA: TGTGCCAGCAGCCACAGGGAGGATCAGCCCCAGCATTTT. This encodes CASSHREDQPQHF. This sequence joins TRBV6-5 and TRBJ1-5; weak D call: TRBD1 (6 bases). Trimming cost V 6 bases and J 5 bases, with 11 bases left between them. Looked up from germline, CDR1 is MNHEY and CDR2 is SVGAGI. The length of the CDR3 is 13 residues.

This sequence joins TRBV5-1 and TRBJ1-4; 8 bases are a match to TRBD1. Per germline, CDR1 SGHRS and CDR2 YFSETQ. The CDR3 consists of 16 residues. Losses at the gene ends were 0 bases for V and 8 bases for J; bases not matched to a gene: 9. Written as DNA, the CDR3 is TGCGCCAGCAGCTTGGAAGCAGGGGGCGCTCGGGAAAAACTGTTTTTT. It translates to CASSLEAGGAREKLFF. Drawing the rest from reference TRBV5-1 and TRBJ1-4, the complete variable domain is KAGVTQTPRYLIKTRGQQVTLSCSPISGHRSVSWYQQTPGQGLQFLFEYFSETQRNKGNFPGRFSGRQFSNSRSEMNVSTLELGDSALYLCASSLEAGGAREKLFFGSGTQLSVL.

This chain connects TRBV6-6 to TRBJ1-1; D is unresolved. Trimming removed 8 bases from V and 1 base from J, with 5 bases in between. CDR1 is MNHNY, CDR2 SVGAGI, per germline (reference sequence). There are 11 residues in the CDR3. CDR3 nucleotides: TGTGCCAGCCGTGGGAACACTGAAGCTTTCTTT. Its translation is CASRGNTEAFF.

The chain has TRBV5-1 and TRBJ1-3; a weak D match, TRBD1 (6 bases). Germline V gene lookup returns CDR1 SGHRS and CDR2 YFSETQ. V was pared by 4 bases and J by 5 bases, with 7 bases between. The CDR3 has 12 amino acids. The CDR3 protein is CASSRDRNTIYF. The CDR3 DNA reads TGCGCCAGCAGCCGGGACAGAAACACCATATATTTT. Full variable domain (outside the CDR3, taken from reference TRBV5-1 and TRBJ1-3): KAGVTQTPRYLIKTRGQQVTLSCSPISGHRSVSWYQQTPGQGLQFLFEYFSETQRNKGNFPGRFSGRQFSNSRSEMNVSTLELGDSALYLCASSRDRNTIYFGEGSWLTVV.

The V call is TRBV6-1, the J call TRBJ2-5, with TRBD1 matching over 7 bases. This CDR3 is 13 amino acids long. CDR1 and CDR2 from the germline V gene are MNHNS and SASEGT. V was clipped by 3 bases and J by 6 bases; unmatched bases: 4. The chain's CDR3 is CASSDRGLKTQYF. The CDR3 coding sequence is TGTGCCAGCAGTGATAGGGGGCTAAAGACCCAGTACTTC.

Note on this clone: Its ends do not fully match the called genes, so a read error is possible. This chain links TRBV6-5 with TRBJ1-1, with TRBD1 identical over 7 bases. CDR1 is MNHEY, CDR2 SVGAGI, per germline. This CDR3 has 13 residues. The CDR3 protein is CASSYSGGTEAFF. CDR3 coding DNA: TGTGCCAGCAGTTACTCAGGGGGCACTGAGGCTTTCTTT.

This clone appeared a single time. Sequence at one end of the junction differs from germline and may be a read error. The J gene is TRBJ2-5, the V gene TRBV11-1; 10 bases are shared with TRBD2. The CDR3 covers 13 residues. Germline V gene data show CDR1 as SGHAT and CDR2 as FQDESV (reference sequence). The CDR3 region has the DNA TGTGCCAGCAGCCTAGCGGGAGCAGAGACCCAGTACTTC. Translation: CASSLAGAETQYF. Supplemented by reference TRBV11-1 and TRBJ2-5, the full variable domain reads EAEVAQSPRYKITEKSQAVAFWCDPISGHATLYWYRQILGQGPELLVQFQDESVVDDSQLPKDRFSAERLKGVDSTLKIQPAELGDSAMYLCASSLAGAETQYFGPGTRLLVL.

The sample holds a few counts of this clone. The V gene is TRBV4-1, the J gene TRBJ2-7; 9 bases are shared with TRBD2. Germline V gene lookup returns CDR1 MGHRA and CDR2 YSYEKL. The CDR3 contains 17 residues. The V and J ends lost 1 base and 2 bases, in that order; junction bases with no gene match: 9. In DNA form, the CDR3 reads TGCGCCAGCAGCCAAGTACCGGCTAGCGGGAATACCTACGAGCAGTACTTC. Its translation: CASSQVPASGNTYEQYF.

This clone was detected only a few times. This chain's CDR3 is CASSRDQLNEQFF. CDR3 coding DNA: TGTGCCAGCAGTCGGGACCAACTAAATGAGCAGTTCTTC. The chain has TRBV6-1 and TRBJ2-1, with D tentatively TRBD1 or TRBD2 (5 bases each). Trimming removed 5 bases from V and 7 bases from J, with 12 bases in between. This CDR3 region has 13 residues. Per germline, CDR1 MNHNS and CDR2 SASEGT.

The CDR3 loop is CASSEGPLRNEQFF. The DNA for the CDR3 is TGCGCCAGCAGCGAGGGACCGCTTCGCAATGAGCAGTTCTTC. The J gene is TRBJ2-1, the V gene TRBV5-1, with D perhaps being TRBD1 or TRBD2 (5 bases each). Trimming took off 4 bases at V and 6 bases at J, with 14 bases between the two ends. CDR1 is SGHRS, CDR2 YFSETQ, per germline. CDR3 size: 14 residues.

Only a few counts were recorded for this clone. The chain is built from TRBV5-1 and TRBJ2-7, with D possibly being TRBD1 (6 bases). The germline V gene has CDR1 SGHRS and CDR2 YFSETQ. V was clipped by 3 bases and J by 0 bases, with 16 bases between them. This CDR3 is built from 16 residues. The CDR3 nucleotides are TGCGCCAGCAGCTCCCGGACAGCCTCGAGCTCCTACGAGCAGTACTTC. Its protein product is CASSSRTASSSYEQYF.

In its sample, this clone was seen a few times. The chain has TRBV9 and TRBJ2-1; 11 nucleotides agree with TRBD2. There are 16 residues in the CDR3. Per the germline V gene, CDR1 is SGDLS and CDR2 is YYNGEE. V lost 0 bases, J lost 8 bases, and 7 bases stayed unmatched. The CDR3 region has the DNA TGTGCCAGCAGCGTAGAACAGGCTAGCGGGAGGCATGAGCAGTTCTTC. Translated, it gives CASSVEQASGRHEQFF. Using reference TRBV9 and TRBJ2-1 for the parts outside the CDR3, the full variable domain is DSGVTQTPKHLITATGQRVTLRCSPRSGDLSVYWYQQSLDQGLQFLIQYYNGEERAKGNILERFSAQQFPDLHSELNLSSLELGDSALYFCASSVEQASGRHEQFFGPGTRLTVL.

The V and J genes are TRBV6-1 and TRBJ2-1; TRBD2 matches 12 bases. Germline CDR1 reads MNHNS; CDR2 reads SASEGT. V lost 7 bases to trimming and J lost 4 bases; unmatched junction nucleotides: 8. The CDR3 runs to 16 residues. CDR3 amino acids: CASNKAGTSGYNEQFF. CDR3 sequence (DNA): TGTGCCAGCAATAAAGCCGGGACTAGCGGGTACAATGAGCAGTTCTTC.